Reported below is one TCR beta chain. Antigen specificity is unknown. The data were obtained in a study of cytomegalovirus exposure and HLA in healthy donors. Study-level findings and limits: Overall, under 200 TCR beta chains were annotated as cytomegalovirus-associated. A later analysis linked a missense variant in DCLRE1C to the trimming of TCR beta V and J genes.

The V and J ends lost 2 bases and 6 bases, in that order; junction bases with no gene match: 4. The CDR3 extends over 14 amino acids. Germline-derived CDR1 and CDR2 are SGHTA and FQGNSA. 60 Vbeta and 13 Jbeta primers were used in PCR. Data came from immunoSEQ multiplex PCR; TCRdb stores just in-frame clones and leaves some out. The table shows some 130,000 clones, with around four fifths occurring only once. The rearrangement uses TRBV7-2 and TRBJ1-1, with 9 bases identical to TRBD1. The receptor's source is a female donor in good health and CMV-seronegative. The specimen sequenced was PBMCs. CDR3 sequence: CASSLRDRVSEAFF. The DNA for the CDR3 is TGTGCCAGCAGCTTACGGGACAGGGTCTCTGAAGCTTTCTTT.